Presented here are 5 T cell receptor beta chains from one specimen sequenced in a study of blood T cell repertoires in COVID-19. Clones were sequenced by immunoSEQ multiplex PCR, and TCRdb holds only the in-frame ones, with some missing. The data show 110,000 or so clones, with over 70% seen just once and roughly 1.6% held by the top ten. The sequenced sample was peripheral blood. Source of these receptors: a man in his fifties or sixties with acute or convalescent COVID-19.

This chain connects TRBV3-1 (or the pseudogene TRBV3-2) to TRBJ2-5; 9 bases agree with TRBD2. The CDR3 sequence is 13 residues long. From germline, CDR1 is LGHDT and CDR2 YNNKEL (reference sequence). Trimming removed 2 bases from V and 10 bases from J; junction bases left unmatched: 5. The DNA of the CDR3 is TGTGCCAGCAGCCAACAAGCGGGGGGCGACCAGTACTTC. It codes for CASSQQAGGDQYF.

The CDR3 loop reads CAWSVSVEAFF. The CDR3 DNA follows: TGTGCCTGGAGTGTATCTGTAGAAGCTTTCTTT. The rearrangement links TRBV30 to TRBJ1-1; D unclear. The CDR3 spans 11 residues. The V gene's germline CDR1 is GTSNPN and CDR2 SVGIG (reference sequence). Trimming cost V 0 bases and J 8 bases, with 7 bases left between them.

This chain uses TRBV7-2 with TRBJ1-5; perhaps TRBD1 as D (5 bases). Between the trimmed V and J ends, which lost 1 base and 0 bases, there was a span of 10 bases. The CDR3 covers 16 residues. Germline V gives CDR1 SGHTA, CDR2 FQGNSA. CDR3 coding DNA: TGTGCCAGCAGCTTAGAGACAGCGTCTAGCAATCAGCCCCAGCATTTT. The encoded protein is CASSLETASSNQPQHF.

CDR3 residues: CASSGHGAGPLGTDTQYF. The CDR3 DNA sequence: TGTGCCAGCAGCGGCCACGGTGCGGGGCCGCTAGGCACAGATACGCAGTATTTT. The chain has TRBV3-1 (or the pseudogene TRBV3-2) and TRBJ2-3; maybe TRBD2 (6 bases). Trimming took 5 bases from V and 1 from J, leaving 22 bases between them. CDR3 length: 18 amino acids. CDR1 is LGHDT and CDR2 is YNNKEL in the germline V gene (reference sequence).

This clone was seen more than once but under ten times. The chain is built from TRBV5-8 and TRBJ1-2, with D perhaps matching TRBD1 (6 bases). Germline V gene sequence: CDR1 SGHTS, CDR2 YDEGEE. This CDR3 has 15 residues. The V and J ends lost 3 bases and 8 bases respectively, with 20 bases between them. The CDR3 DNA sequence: TGTGCCAGCAGCTCCCCCTTAATGGACAGAAGGGGCTACACCTTC. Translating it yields CASSSPLMDRRGYTF.